Following are 4 T cell receptor beta chains from one sample sequenced in a study of response to subunit inactivated influenza vaccine. Via MiXCR, TCRdb re-called the RT-PCR reads, giving one row per CDR3 protein. The profile covers roughly 700,000 distinct CDR3 sequences, with about a sixth appearing a single time and around a tenth taken by the ten largest. The material sequenced was PBMCs from blood, taken 11 to 12 days after vaccination. All receptors derive from a man aged 45-60 years who received an inactivated influenza vaccine.

This clonotype was seen a few times. The chain recombines TRBV12-3 or TRBV12-4 with TRBJ2-7; possibly TRBD1 for D (6 bases). This CDR3 contains 14 residues. The V end was cut by 4 bases, the J end by 3 bases, with 13 bases between. CDR3: CASSSTGKVYEQYF. CDR3 coding DNA: TGTGCCAGCAGTTCCACAGGGAAAGTCTACGAGCAGTACTTC.

The genes are TRBV5-1 and TRBJ2-3, with 10 bases aligning to TRBD1. CDR1 and CDR2 (germline): SGHRS, YFSETQ. This CDR3 has 16 residues. Trimming removed 3 bases from V and 3 bases from J; junction bases left unmatched: 7. CDR3 DNA sequence: TGCGCCAGCAGCTCGACGTGGACAGGGGGAACAGATACGCAGTATTTT. Translating gives CASSSTWTGGTDTQYF.

This clonotype was detected a few times. This chain joins TRBV6-1 and TRBJ2-5; TRBD2 agrees at 10 bases. Germline trimming cut 5 bases from V and 4 bases from J; bases unmatched to any gene: 4. The germline gives CDR1 MNHNS, CDR2 SASEGT. There are 14 residues in the CDR3. CDR3 protein: CASSSGGVGETQYF. The DNA for the CDR3 is TGTGCCAGCAGTAGCGGGGGGGTCGGAGAGACCCAGTACTTC.

The chain is built from TRBV7-7 and TRBJ2-5, with unresolved D. The length of the CDR3 is 16 residues. Trimming pared 1 base from V and 5 bases from J, leaving 17 bases between. Germline CDR1 SSHAT, CDR2 FNYEAQ (reference sequence). The CDR3 loop reads CASSLGYTIQGETQYF. The CDR3 DNA follows: TGTGCCAGCAGCTTAGGGTATACAATCCAAGGGGAGACCCAGTACTTC.